The T cell receptor (beta chain) described here comes from a study of blood T cell repertoires in COVID-19 (dated by TCRdb to 2020 to 2022). For the wider study: Collaborator samples came from the United States, Italy and Spain and covered acute and convalescent phases of COVID-19. The material from the prospective study consisted of cDNA or gDNA derived from T cells, B-cell-depleted T cells, or PBMCs. The samples were drawn from two sources: the first 160 participants of the ongoing ImmuneRACE study, and 1,254 subjects contributed by 6 global collaborators. The repertoires were released in a freely available public database meant as a resource for research on the immune response to SARS-CoV-2. Where available, HLA class I and class II types were obtained from metadata supplied by the sample provider rather than from assay-based typing. The sample metadata nearly always contained a de-identified subject ID, COVID-19 status, age in years and sex. Subjects who had been exposed to COVID-19, were actively infected with it, or had recovered from it provided the deeply sampled blood TCRbeta repertoires that made up the dataset.

Summary of the overall study and its limitations: How much clinical and demographic metadata was included differed by source and by participant, and the metadata was provided uncurated.

TCRbeta CDR3 regions were amplified from genomic DNA by means of the immunoSEQ Assay, a bias-controlled multiplex PCR. Per the source publication's procedure: The number of nucleated cells in each sample was estimated from the amplification of reference gene primers within the assay. To quantify the absolute abundance of each unique TCRbeta CDR3 rearrangement, sequence reads were collapsed and filtered. For each sample, productive Simpson clonality was calculated as the square root of Simpson's diversity index across productive rearrangements. In TCRdb, the immuneACCESS table is reduced to in-frame sequences with V and J assigned. These tables do not hold every clone; where another copy was compared, an unresolved V gene accounts for under half, and the others remain unexplained. Clonal size and the V and J genes are those of that table, whereas D and trimming came from the DNA. The sample table shows roughly 250,000 clones, and roughly 84% are seen once. Under 5% of the sample rests with the top ten.

At the junction V is shortened by 1 base and J by 4 bases; bases outside the gene matches: 1. There are 16 amino acids in the CDR3, from cysteine to phenylalanine inclusive. Only CDR3 DNA remains: 48 bases, in frame from the first base. The germline V gene encodes CDR1 SGHNT and CDR2 YENEEA. Comment on this clone: It has no known antigen specificity. There are no base qualities to consult, and no much larger clone falls within one base.

Collaborating institutions collected whole blood in K2EDTA tubes following their own protocols. For TCRbeta analysis, collaborators shipped samples as frozen whole blood, isolated PBMCs, or DNA extracted from either of those sample types. Input material: peripheral blood. The receptor's source is a man aged 50 to 59 with active or convalescent COVID-19. This receptor chain uses TRBV11-3 and TRBJ2-3, with TRBD2 matching 14 junction bases. CDR3 sequence: CASSLGLAGGSDTQYF. The DNA reads TGTGCCAGCAGCTTAGGACTAGCGGGGGGGTCAGATACGCAGTATTTT.